This paragraph reports one T cell receptor (beta chain). Its antigen target is currently unknown. Base qualities are not recorded, but no much larger clone differs from it by a single base. TCRbeta CDR3 regions were amplified from genomic DNA by means of the immunoSEQ Assay, a bias-controlled multiplex PCR. Per the authors' processing: The number of nucleated cells in each sample was estimated from the amplification of reference gene primers within the assay. Sequence reads were collapsed and filtered to measure the absolute abundance of every unique TCRbeta CDR3 rearrangement. For each sample, productive Simpson clonality was calculated as the square root of Simpson's diversity index across productive rearrangements. TCRdb took this table from immuneACCESS and kept in-frame rearrangements with V and J called. Such tables lack part of the clones; where checked against another copy, unresolved V genes explain under half of the gap, and the rest is unexplained. V and J calls and clone size are as listed in that table; D and trimming were resolved from the DNA. Across this sample there are about 330,000 clones, with over 75% seen only once. Of the sample, 7.2% is held by the ten largest clones.

The record originates from a study of blood T cell repertoires in COVID-19 (dated by TCRdb to the early 2020s). The study in broad terms: The collaborator samples originated in the United States, Italy and Spain and spanned the acute and convalescent phases of COVID-19. The prospective study material was composed of cDNA or gDNA derived from T cells, B-cell-depleted T cells, or PBMCs. The dataset comprised deeply sampled blood TCRbeta repertoires from subjects exposed to, actively infected with, or recovered from COVID-19. The repertoires were released in a freely available public database intended as a resource for research on the immune response to SARS-CoV-2. The samples were drawn from two sources: the first 160 participants of the ongoing ImmuneRACE study, and 1,200 or so subjects contributed by 6 global collaborators. The sample metadata nearly always contained a de-identified subject ID, COVID-19 status, age in years and sex. Where available, HLA class I and class II types were taken from metadata supplied by the sample provider and were not determined by assay-based typing.

Each collaborating institution followed its own protocols to collect whole blood in K2EDTA tubes. For TCRbeta analysis, collaborator samples were shipped as frozen whole blood, as isolated PBMCs, or as DNA extracted from either sample type. Paper-wide results and their limitations: How much clinical and demographic metadata was included differed by source and by participant, and the metadata was provided uncurated.

Per the germline V gene, SNHLY is the CDR1 and FYNNEI is the CDR2. The junction shows trimming of 10 bases on V and 5 bases on J, and the gene matches do not reach 13 bases of it. From its cysteine to its phenylalanine, the CDR3 spans 15 amino acids. Only the CDR3 DNA is retained, 45 bases long and in frame from the first base. The chain is made from TRBV2 and TRBJ2-3, and TRBD2 aligns with 9 junction nucleotides. Sequenced material: peripheral blood. The origin of this receptor is a human donor in a cohort sampled during active COVID-19. CDR3 reads: CATTPGLAQIDTQYF. The nucleotide sequence is given as TGTGCCACTACCCCGGGACTAGCTCAGATAGATACGCAGTATTTT.